This T cell receptor beta chain originates from a study of a mutant IDH1 vaccine in newly diagnosed glioma. Germline V gives CDR1 SEHNR, CDR2 FQNEAQ (reference sequence). This CDR3 spans 14 amino acids. The V gene lost 1 base and the J gene lost 3 bases, with 6 bases spanning the gap. Measured with immunoSEQ multiplex PCR; TCRdb has only the in-frame clones, and not every one. The sample carries tens of thousands of clones, around four fifths recorded once. Comment on this clone: Antigen: not known.

Time point in this sample: week 35, safety follow-up. Each vaccine dose was 300 ug of mutant IDH1 20-mer peptide, with topical imiquimod. The vaccination schedule gave patients eight doses in weeks 1, 3, 5, 7, 11, 15, 19 and 23. In every donor, the tumor was a new WHO grade 3 or 4 IDH1-mutant, ATRX-lost astrocytoma. The receptor was isolated from a man aged 30 to 39 with glioma. The chain carries TRBV7-9 and TRBJ2-2; D perhaps matches TRBD1 (6 bases). The material was PBMCs, obtained from a glioma patient whose treatment included an IDH1 peptide vaccine. CDR3 sequence: CASSLGGHTGELFF. In DNA, the CDR3 is TGTGCCAGCAGCTTAGGGGGGCACACCGGGGAGCTGTTTTTT.